The clone carrying this TCR beta chain was counted between two and nine times. Its antigen is unidentified. The data originate from a study of T-cell reconstitution after alpha-beta-depleted transplantation in children. During its preparation, the TCRbeta library received unique molecular identifiers. TCRdb itself ran the PCR reads through MiXCR, one entry per CDR3 protein. In the table there are fewer than 450,000 distinct CDR3 sequences, 15% to 20% of which are singletons. The germline gives CDR1 SGHVS, CDR2 FQNEAQ. The trim removed 2 bases at V and 0 bases at J, leaving 10 bases unmatched. The CDR3 length is 18 residues. Findings and caveats of the study: For some patients, TCRbeta diversity was high at day 60 because of recipient T cells and thymic progenitors that survived. Reportedly, alpha-beta T cells present about two months post-transplant originated from several hundred expanded clones of graft origin.

The rearrangement links TRBV7-8 to TRBJ2-3; 8 bases are a match to TRBD1. This sequence originates from a male patient between 2 and 10 years old who had a stem cell transplant for acute lymphoblastic leukemia, so the T cells may come from the graft donor. Specimen: PBMCs, mostly from graft donor cells, collected 360 days after TCRalphabeta/CD19-depleted stem cell transplant. CDR3 sequence reads: CASSLFGVGQDSTDTQYF. DNA for the CDR3: TGTGCCAGCAGCTTATTTGGGGTGGGACAGGATAGCACAGATACGCAGTATTTT.